Each of the 28 T cell receptor beta chains below was sequenced from the same sample in a study of human T cells and chemical hapten exposure. In TCRdb, the RACE reads were re-called with MiXCR into one record per CDR3 protein. Here the sample spans tens of thousands of distinct CDR3 sequences, about a tenth being singletons. Time point specified: patch test 1, 2 weeks after DPC sensitization. Treatment given: therapeutic diphenylcyclopropenone sensitization with weekly scalp DPC. The source was whole blood, collected in connection with sensitization to the hapten diphenylcyclopropenone (DPC). All receptors derive from a woman aged 40-49 years with alopecia areata. Some clones in this sample may be carry-over from other donors' samples.

This clonotype was detected only a few times. The chain uses TRBV6-2 or TRBV6-3 and TRBJ2-1; 7 positions agree with TRBD2. The CDR3 extends over 15 amino acids. The V segment lost 7 bases and the J segment 9 bases; nucleotides outside the gene matches: 15. Germline V gene data show CDR1 as MNHEY and CDR2 as SVGEGT. This chain's CDR3 is CASIALSGPYGEQFF. The CDR3 DNA reads TGTGCCAGCATCGCCCTTAGCGGGCCCTACGGTGAGCAGTTCTTC.

This chain joins TRBV20-1 and TRBJ1-6, with TRBD1 matching 7 bases. The ends lost 6 bases at V and 7 bases at J; junction bases unmatched: 6. The CDR3 loop spans 13 amino acids. Germline-derived CDR1 and CDR2 are DFQATT and SNEGSKA (reference sequence). The CDR3 sequence is CSAGGTANSPLHF. The CDR3 bases are TGCAGTGCGGGGGGGACAGCCAATTCACCCCTCCACTTT.

This clonotype was recorded many times. The chain combines TRBV18 with TRBJ2-5, with 8 bases identical to TRBD1. Germline lookup yields CDR1 KGHSH and CDR2 LQKENI. This CDR3 region has 15 residues. After removal of 3 bases from V and 5 bases from J, the junction contained 8 bases not matched to a gene. CDR3 DNA sequence: TGTGCCAGCTCACCTTCGGACAGGGCACGGGAGACCCAGTACTTC. This sequence encodes CASSPSDRARETQYF.

The V and J genes are TRBV7-8 and TRBJ1-4; the D gene is possibly TRBD1 (6 bases). This CDR3 has 15 residues. Germline values: CDR1 SGHVS, CDR2 FQNEAQ. The V end lost 1 base, the J end lost 5 bases, and 11 bases lay between the germline ends. The CDR3 sequence: CASSLEQGRNEKLFF. The CDR3 DNA reads as TGTGCCAGCAGCTTAGAACAGGGCCGAAATGAAAAACTGTTTTTT.

The chain is built from TRBV5-1 and TRBJ2-5; 9 bases line up with TRBD2. Germline V gene data show CDR1 as SGHRS and CDR2 as YFSETQ. The CDR3 runs to 17 residues. The V and J ends lost 2 bases and 4 bases, in that order; junction bases with no gene match: 12. The CDR3: CASSLAAGGTRGETQYF. In DNA form, the CDR3 reads TGCGCCAGCAGCTTAGCAGCGGGGGGCACCCGGGGAGAGACCCAGTACTTC.

The rearrangement links TRBV5-1 to TRBJ2-1; possibly TRBD1 for D (6 bases). This CDR3 region has 15 residues. Trimming took 4 bases from V and 0 from J, leaving 11 bases between them. The germline V gene encodes CDR1 SGHRS and CDR2 YFSETQ. In nucleotides, the CDR3 is TGCGCCAGCAGCGTAGGACAGTCCTCCTACAATGAGCAGTTCTTC. Residues: CASSVGQSSYNEQFF.

This clonotype has ten or more counts. The chain employs TRBV7-2 and TRBJ1-5; D not resolved. V dropped 4 bases and J dropped 1 base, with 11 bases sitting between them. Germline values: CDR1 SGHTA, CDR2 FQGNSA. This CDR3 contains 15 residues. CDR3 DNA sequence: TGTGCCAGCAGCTCTGCCTGGGGAAGCAATCAGCCCCAGCATTTT. It specifies CASSSAWGSNQPQHF. The full variable domain, its missing parts supplied by reference TRBV7-2 and TRBJ1-5, is GAGVSQSPSNKVTEKGKDVELRCDPISGHTALYWYRQSLGQGLEFLIYFQGNSAPDKSGLPSDRFSAERTGGSVSTLTIQRTQQEDSAVYLCASSSAWGSNQPQHFGDGTRLSIL.

CDR3 bases: TGCGCCAGCACCGGCAGCGCAACTAATGAAAAACTGTTTTTT. This translates into CASTGSATNEKLFF. V gene TRBV5-1 combines with J gene TRBJ1-4, with D uncertain. V was pared by 6 bases and J by 0 bases, with 9 bases between. This CDR3 has 14 residues. Germline V lookup: CDR1 SGHRS, CDR2 YFSETQ.

Judged by abundance, this clonotype is medium-sized. The chain links TRBV20-1 to TRBJ1-1, with D perhaps TRBD1 (6 bases). V gave up 3 bases and J gave up 3 bases, with 8 bases separating them. Looked up from germline, CDR1 is DFQATT and CDR2 is SNEGSKA (reference sequence). The CDR3 is 12 amino acids. This CDR3 is CSARTGDTEAFF. CDR3 bases: TGCAGTGCTAGGACAGGAGACACTGAAGCTTTCTTT.

The chain employs TRBV2 and TRBJ2-6; D is uncertain. This CDR3 comprises 16 residues. Trimming cost V 6 bases and J 0 bases, with 12 bases left between them. Germline assignment: CDR1 SNHLY and CDR2 FYNNEI. In DNA, the CDR3 is TGTGCCAGCAGCCCTGAACAGCACTCTGGGGCCAACGTCCTGACTTTC. Translated: CASSPEQHSGANVLTF.

This clonotype showed up just a few times. This chain links TRBV10-3 with TRBJ1-4; the D gene is possibly TRBD1 (5 bases). The CDR3 has 13 amino acids. V lost 4 bases to trimming and J lost 4 bases, with 7 bases between them. The germline gives CDR1 ENHRY, CDR2 SYGVKD. DNA of the CDR3: TGTGCCATCAGTGGGGGGATTAATGAAAAACTGTTTTTT. Residues: CAISGGINEKLFF.

This clonotype occurred many times. V gene TRBV5-4 combines with J gene TRBJ1-1; a weak D match, TRBD1 (6 bases). V was trimmed by 4 bases and J by 3 bases, leaving 13 bases between them. The V gene's germline CDR1 is SGHNT and CDR2 YYREEE (reference sequence). The CDR3 contains 14 residues. The CDR3 protein is CASSTSNRDTEAFF. CDR3 nucleotide sequence: TGTGCCAGCAGCACATCAAACAGGGACACTGAAGCTTTCTTT.

The chain carries TRBV20-1 and TRBJ2-1, with 9 bases identical to TRBD1. The CDR3 is 14 residues long. Germline V gene sequence: CDR1 DFQATT, CDR2 SNEGSKA (reference sequence). The V and J ends lost 5 bases and 12 bases, in that order; junction bases with no gene match: 14. The CDR3 spells CSASRTGALGGQFF. The DNA for the CDR3 is TGCAGTGCTTCTCGGACAGGGGCCCTGGGTGGGCAGTTCTTC.

This clonotype was counted at least ten times. CDR3 sequence reads: CASSQNRGVGQAFF. The DNA of the CDR3 is TGCGCCAGCAGCCAAAACAGGGGAGTAGGTCAAGCTTTCTTT. The V call is TRBV4-3, the J call TRBJ1-1; 7 positions match TRBD1. Per the germline V gene, CDR1 is LGHNA and CDR2 is YSLEER. With 2 bases clipped from V and 9 bases from J, the junction kept 9 bases outside the gene matches. The CDR3 consists of 14 residues.

The rearrangement joins TRBV12-3 or TRBV12-4 to TRBJ2-1; D gene ambiguous. V was shortened by 7 bases and J by 0 bases, with 13 bases between the two germline ends. This CDR3 is built from 15 residues. CDR3 loop: CASTTVADSYNEQFF. CDR3 in DNA: TGTGCCAGCACGACCGTAGCAGACTCCTACAATGAGCAGTTCTTC.

This clonotype has just one count. The rearrangement joins TRBV4-1 to TRBJ2-5; 7 nucleotides align to TRBD2. Trimming removed 0 bases from V and 5 bases from J; junction bases left unmatched: 18. There are 19 residues in the CDR3. The germline V gene has CDR1 MGHRA and CDR2 YSYEKL. The CDR3 DNA sequence: TGCGCCAGCAGCCAAGATGGGGGGGGTTATGGACTGGAGCAGGAGACCCAGTACTTC. It specifies CASSQDGGGYGLEQETQYF.

In this sample, this clonotype turned up a few times. The chain is built from TRBV6-5 and TRBJ2-5; 10 bases are shared with TRBD1. Unmatched junction bases numbered 6, after V lost 3 bases and J lost 5 bases. Germline V gene data show CDR1 as MNHEY and CDR2 as SVGAGI. This CDR3 has 15 amino acids. The CDR3 bases are TGTGCCAGCAGTTATGAAGGGACAGGGGCGGAGACCCAGTACTTC. Translation: CASSYEGTGAETQYF.

This clonotype was counted at least ten times. The junction does not match germline at one end; this may be a read error. The chain has TRBV7-9 and TRBJ1-5; the D gene is possibly TRBD1 (6 bases). The CDR3 length is 12 residues. Germline lookup yields CDR1 SEHNR and CDR2 FQNEAQ (reference sequence). The CDR3 reads CAGRQDNQPQHF. As DNA, the CDR3 is TGTGCCGGCAGACAGGACAATCAGCCCCAGCATTTT. The complete variable domain, with remaining parts taken from reference TRBV7-9 and TRBJ1-5, reads DTGVSQNPRHKITKRGQNVTFRCDPISEHNRLYWYRQTLGQGPEFLTYFQNEAQLEKSRLLSDRFSAERPKGSFSTLEIQRTEQGDSAMYLCAGRQDNQPQHFGDGTRLSIL.

This chain joins TRBV5-6 and TRBJ2-3, with TRBD2 identical over 8 bases. Germline CDR1 and CDR2: SGHDT and YYEEEE. With 0 bases clipped from V and 5 bases from J, the junction kept 8 bases outside the gene matches. The CDR3 is 16 residues long. The CDR3 is CASSLVDGGAVDTQYF. In DNA, the CDR3 is TGTGCCAGCAGCTTGGTGGACGGGGGGGCCGTAGATACGCAGTATTTT.

This clonotype was counted a few times. This chain uses TRBV4-2 with TRBJ1-1; 7 positions agree with TRBD1. The CDR3 consists of 12 residues. Germline V gives CDR1 LGHNA, CDR2 YNFKEQ. V was pared by 4 bases and J by 6 bases, with 2 bases of the junction left unmatched. CDR3 in DNA: TGTGCCAGCAGCCTTACAGGGGCTGAAGCTTTCTTT. The encoded protein is CASSLTGAEAFF.

This clonotype was detected many times. The chain combines TRBV7-9 with TRBJ1-6; a weak D match, TRBD1 (6 bases). V was cut by 4 bases and J by 3 bases, with 19 bases left in between. Germline CDR1 reads SEHNR; CDR2 reads FQNEAQ (reference sequence). The CDR3 has 18 amino acids. The CDR3 coding sequence is TGTGCCAGCAGCTCTAACTTAAGACAGGAATTCTATAATTCACCCCTCCACTTT. This codes for CASSSNLRQEFYNSPLHF. Filled out from reference TRBV7-9 and TRBJ1-6, the complete variable domain reads DTGVSQNPRHKITKRGQNVTFRCDPISEHNRLYWYRQTLGQGPEFLTYFQNEAQLEKSRLLSDRFSAERPKGSFSTLEIQRTEQGDSAMYLCASSSNLRQEFYNSPLHFGNGTRLTVT.

This clonotype has at least ten counts. The chain couples TRBV29-1 to TRBJ2-2; either TRBD1 or TRBD2 may supply D (5 bases each). CDR3 length: 12 amino acids. CDR1 SQVTM and CDR2 ANQGSEA come from the germline V gene. V was clipped by 6 bases and J by 7 bases, with 12 bases between them. CDR3 sequence (DNA): TGCAGCGTGGGACCCCATCACGGGGAGCTGTTTTTT. This sequence encodes CSVGPHHGELFF.

This clonotype has only a few counts. The CDR3 loop is CASRDNRGNQPQHF. CDR3 nucleotides: TGTGCCAGCAGAGATAACAGGGGCAATCAGCCCCAGCATTTT. The chain has TRBV2 and TRBJ1-5; D is possibly TRBD1 (6 bases). The ends were cut back, 6 bases at V and 2 bases at J, with 11 bases in the middle. CDR3 size: 14 residues. Germline lookup yields CDR1 SNHLY and CDR2 FYNNEI.

CDR3 coding DNA: TGTGCCAGCAGTTTATGGGGGTATGGCTACACCTTC. Its translation is CASSLWGYGYTF. This chain links TRBV12-3 or TRBV12-4 with TRBJ1-2; a weak D match, TRBD1 (5 bases). There are 12 residues in the CDR3. V dropped 2 bases and J dropped 5 bases, with 6 bases sitting between them.

This clonotype was counted at least ten times. The chain has TRBV19 and TRBJ2-5; 8 bases fit TRBD2. This CDR3 region has 17 residues. Germline assignment: CDR1 LNHDA and CDR2 SQIVND (reference sequence). Trimming at V came to 1 base and at J to 1 base, leaving 8 bases not matched to a gene. The CDR3 spells CASSIAYGGRIQETQYF. DNA for the CDR3: TGTGCCAGTAGTATAGCATACGGCGGGAGGATCCAAGAGACCCAGTACTTC.

With respect to this clonotype: A much larger clone lies one base from this, so it may be a read error. The V call is TRBV4-1, the J call TRBJ1-1; D call uncertain. There are 16 residues in the CDR3. Germline V CDR1 and CDR2: MGHRA, YSYEKL. CDR3 amino acids: CASSQVIKFGNAEAFF. CDR3 DNA: TGCGCCAGCAGCCAAGTTATAAAGTTTGGGAACGCTGAAGCTTTCTTT.

This clonotype showed up just a few times. The gene calls are TRBV7-2 and TRBJ1-6, with 11 positions matching TRBD1. Germline values: CDR1 SGHTA, CDR2 FQGNSA. V shed 6 bases, J shed 8 bases, and the junction held 9 bases outside the gene matches. The CDR3 covers 16 residues. The CDR3 DNA reads as TGTGCCAGCAGAACCGGGACAGGGGGTTTTGATTCACCCCTCCACTTT. Its protein is CASRTGTGGFDSPLHF.

Concerning this clonotype itself: A much larger clone lies a single base off, so this may be a read error. V gene TRBV7-2 combines with J gene TRBJ1-5; D is undetermined. CDR3 size: 16 residues. Germline CDR1 SGHTA, CDR2 FQGNSA. CDR3 loop: CVSSSELRYSNQPQHF. In DNA, the CDR3 is TGTGTCAGCAGCTCCGAGTTACGATATAGCAATCAGCCCCAGCATTTT.